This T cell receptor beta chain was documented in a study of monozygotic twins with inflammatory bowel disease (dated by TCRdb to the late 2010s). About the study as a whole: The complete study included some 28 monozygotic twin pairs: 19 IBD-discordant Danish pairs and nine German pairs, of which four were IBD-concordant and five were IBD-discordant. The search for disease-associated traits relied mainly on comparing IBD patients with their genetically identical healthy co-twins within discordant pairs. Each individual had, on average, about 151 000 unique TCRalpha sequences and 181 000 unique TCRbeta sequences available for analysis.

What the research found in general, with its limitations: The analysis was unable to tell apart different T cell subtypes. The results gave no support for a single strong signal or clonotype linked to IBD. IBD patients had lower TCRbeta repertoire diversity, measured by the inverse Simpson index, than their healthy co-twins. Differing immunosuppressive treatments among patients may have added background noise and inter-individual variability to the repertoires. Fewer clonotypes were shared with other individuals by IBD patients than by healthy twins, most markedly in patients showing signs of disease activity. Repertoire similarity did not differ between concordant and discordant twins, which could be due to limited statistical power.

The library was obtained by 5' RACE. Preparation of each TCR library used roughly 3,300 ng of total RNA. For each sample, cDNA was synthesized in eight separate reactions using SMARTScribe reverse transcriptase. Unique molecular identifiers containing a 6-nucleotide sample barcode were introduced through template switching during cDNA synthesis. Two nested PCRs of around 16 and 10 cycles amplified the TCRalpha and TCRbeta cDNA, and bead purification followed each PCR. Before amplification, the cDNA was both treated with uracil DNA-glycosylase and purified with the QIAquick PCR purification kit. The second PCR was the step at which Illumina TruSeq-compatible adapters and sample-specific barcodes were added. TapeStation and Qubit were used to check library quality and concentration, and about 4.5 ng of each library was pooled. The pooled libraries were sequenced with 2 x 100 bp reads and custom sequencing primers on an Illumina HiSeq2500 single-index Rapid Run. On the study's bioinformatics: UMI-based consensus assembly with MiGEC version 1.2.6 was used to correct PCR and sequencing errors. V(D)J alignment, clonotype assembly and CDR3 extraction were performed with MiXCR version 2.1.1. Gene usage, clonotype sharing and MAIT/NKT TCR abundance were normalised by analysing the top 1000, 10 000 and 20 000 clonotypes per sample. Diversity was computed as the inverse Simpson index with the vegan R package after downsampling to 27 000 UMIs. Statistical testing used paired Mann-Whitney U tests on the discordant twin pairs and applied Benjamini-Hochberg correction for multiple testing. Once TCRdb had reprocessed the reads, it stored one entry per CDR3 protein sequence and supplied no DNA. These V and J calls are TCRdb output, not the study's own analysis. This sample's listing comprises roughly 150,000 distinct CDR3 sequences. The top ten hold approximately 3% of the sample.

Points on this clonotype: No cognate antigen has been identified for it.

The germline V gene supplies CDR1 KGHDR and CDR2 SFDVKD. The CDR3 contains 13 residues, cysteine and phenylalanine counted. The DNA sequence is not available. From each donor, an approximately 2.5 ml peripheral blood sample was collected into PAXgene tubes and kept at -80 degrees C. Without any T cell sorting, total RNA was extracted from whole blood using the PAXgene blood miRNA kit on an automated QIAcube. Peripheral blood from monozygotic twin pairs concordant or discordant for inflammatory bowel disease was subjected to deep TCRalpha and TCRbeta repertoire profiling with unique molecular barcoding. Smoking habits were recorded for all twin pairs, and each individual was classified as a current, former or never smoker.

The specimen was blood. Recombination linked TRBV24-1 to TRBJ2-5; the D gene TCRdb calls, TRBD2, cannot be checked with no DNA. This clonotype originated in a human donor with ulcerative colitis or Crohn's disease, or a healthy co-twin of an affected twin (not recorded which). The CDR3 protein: CATLDSSGETQYF.